This T cell receptor beta chain stems from a study of PD-1 blockade in classical Hodgkin lymphoma. The wider study: Administration of nivolumab to patients was at 3 mg/kg intravenously every 2 weeks. Study findings and constraints: Prior therapy or disease activity may underlie the repertoire differences, whose causes remain undefined. Complete responders started with a diversity level that resembled newly diagnosed patients at baseline. The study found that TCR diversity rose significantly by C4D1 in CD4+ but not CD8+ cells.

In regard to this clone: Antigen: not known.

Data came from immunoSEQ multiplex PCR; TCRdb stores just in-frame clones and leaves some out. The sample includes about 64,000 clones, approximately 94% of them seen just once. Time point given: cycle 4 day 1 (C4D1), after 6 weeks of nivolumab. Autologous stem cell transplantation was followed by relapse in every patient, and brentuximab vedotin exposure varied. The junction had 5 bases not matched to a gene; V was cut back by 3 bases and J by 0 bases. The CDR3 consists of 15 residues. Per the germline V gene, CDR1 is SGHTA and CDR2 is FQGNSA. Here the sequenced sample was peripheral blood mononuclear cells (PBMCs), taken before the fourth cycle of nivolumab. The chain uses TRBV7-2 and TRBJ2-7, with 7 positions matching TRBD2. The TCR sequence derives from a human donor with classical Hodgkin lymphoma. The CDR3 DNA reads TGTGCCAGCAGCTTTCACGGGGGGTCCTCCTACGAGCAGTACTTC. Translating gives CASSFHGGSSYEQYF.